Shown below are 21 T cell receptor beta chains from a single sample sequenced in a study of shared clonotypes between healthy human individuals. Repertoires were generated with immunoSEQ multiplex PCR, while TCRdb's copy carries only in-frame clones and drops some. The table lists about 1,900,000 clones, about 95% of them singletons, with around 1.2% in the top ten. Terminally differentiated effector memory CD45RA+ cells were left out of the naive CD8 fraction, which was CD45RO-negative and positively selected for CCR7. Sequenced input: naive CD8+ T cells sorted from blood. The receptors derive from a man younger than 30 in good health.

The chain recombines TRBV11-2 with TRBJ2-1; 14 bases fit TRBD2. CDR1 SGHAT and CDR2 FQNNGV come from the germline V gene. After removal of 4 bases from V and 7 bases from J, the junction contained 3 bases not matched to a gene. The length of the CDR3 is 15 residues. CDR3 nucleotides: TGTGCCAGCAGCTACGGACTAGCGGGGGGTAATGAGCAGTTCTTC. Protein: CASSYGLAGGNEQFF.

The V gene is TRBV9, the J gene TRBJ2-5; possibly TRBD1 or TRBD2 for D (6 bases each). Germline CDR1 SGDLS, CDR2 YYNGEE. CDR3 size: 16 residues. The ends were cut back, 2 bases at V and 4 bases at J, with 18 bases in the middle. Here the CDR3 reads CASSVAGTPQGETQYF. For the CDR3, the DNA is TGTGCCAGCAGCGTCGCGGGGACACCTCAGGGAGAGACCCAGTACTTC.

The rearrangement uses TRBV29-1 and TRBJ2-7; D is unclear. V was clipped by 2 bases and J by 2 bases, with 7 bases between them. CDR3 size: 12 residues. Germline loops: CDR1 SQVTM, CDR2 ANQGSEA. This chain's CDR3 is CSVENDAYEQYF. The CDR3 DNA reads TGCAGCGTTGAAAATGATGCCTACGAGCAGTACTTC.

The chain has TRBV27 and TRBJ1-1, with D possibly being TRBD1 (5 bases). The CDR3 is made up of 14 amino acids. Germline loops: CDR1 MNHEY, CDR2 SMNVEV (reference sequence). The V and J ends lost 2 bases and 6 bases respectively, with 13 bases between them. This chain's CDR3 is CASSLAVGGAEAFF. As DNA, the CDR3 is TGTGCCAGCAGTTTAGCTGTCGGGGGGGCTGAAGCTTTCTTT.

The V and J genes are TRBV4-3 and TRBJ2-7; TRBD2 is a possible D gene (6 bases). CDR1 and CDR2 from the germline V gene are LGHNA and YSLEER. This CDR3 comprises 18 residues. The V and J ends lost 0 bases and 6 bases respectively, with 24 bases between them. CDR3 region: CASSQDTPSEEEGGEQYF. The CDR3 DNA reads as TGCGCCAGCAGCCAAGATACCCCCAGCGAGGAGGAGGGAGGCGAGCAGTACTTC.

Comments on this clone: This sample includes further DNA sequences coding for the same CDR3. J is TRBJ2-7 and V is TRBV11-3, with a tentative D call TRBD2 (6 bases). The germline V gene has CDR1 SGHNT and CDR2 YENEEA. This CDR3 is built from 13 residues. Trimming took off 1 base at V and 6 bases at J, with 10 bases between the two ends. The CDR3 DNA is TGTGCCAGCAGCTTAGGTACCGGGGGCGAGCAGTACTTC. Translated: CASSLGTGGEQYF.

This clone was observed a single time. The chain combines TRBV25-1 with TRBJ1-1; D unclear. V lost 8 bases and J lost 0, with 4 bases in between. From germline, CDR1 is MGHDK and CDR2 SYGVNS. The CDR3 runs 11 residues. The CDR3 bases are TGTGCCAGCCAGCTGAACACTGAAGCTTTCTTT. Translating gives CASQLNTEAFF. The complete variable domain, with remaining parts taken from reference TRBV25-1 and TRBJ1-1, reads EADIYQTPRYLVIGTGKKITLECSQTMGHDKMYWYQQDPGMELHLIHYSYGVNSTEKGDLSSESTVSRIRTEHFPLTLESARPSHTSQYLCASQLNTEAFFGQGTRLTVV.

This clone appeared a single time. V is TRBV5-1 and J is TRBJ2-7; D is ambiguous. The CDR3 is made up of 14 amino acids. The germline V and J ends were trimmed by 1 base and 0 bases, with 8 bases remaining between them. Germline V gene sequence: CDR1 SGHRS, CDR2 YFSETQ. CDR3 sequence reads: CASSLTVNSYEQYF. As DNA, the CDR3 is TGCGCCAGCAGCTTGACGGTGAACTCCTACGAGCAGTACTTC.

The chain couples TRBV27 to TRBJ2-1, with TRBD2 matching 9 bases. Germline V gives CDR1 MNHEY, CDR2 SMNVEV (reference sequence). This CDR3 region has 16 residues. V trimming: 2 bases; J trimming: 4 bases; junction bases outside the gene matches: 6. DNA of the CDR3: TGTGCCAGCAGTTTAGAGGGTAGCGGGGGATACAATGAGCAGTTCTTC. Protein: CASSLEGSGGYNEQFF.

This rearrangement joins TRBV2 to TRBJ2-5; D call uncertain. The CDR3 is 14 amino acids. The germline V gene has CDR1 SNHLY and CDR2 FYNNEI. The V end lost 4 bases, the J end lost 0 bases, and 9 bases lay between the germline ends. For the CDR3, the DNA is TGTGCCAGCAGTGGAGATATCTACCAAGAGACCCAGTACTTC. Translation gives CASSGDIYQETQYF.

The V and J genes are TRBV25-1 and TRBJ1-1; D gene ambiguous. V lost 2 bases to trimming and J lost 0 bases, with 10 bases between them. CDR3 length: 15 residues. Germline V gives CDR1 MGHDK, CDR2 SYGVNS. This CDR3 reads CASSEQRGMNTEAFF. The DNA of the CDR3 is TGTGCCAGCAGTGAACAACGGGGAATGAACACTGAAGCTTTCTTT.

The chain joins TRBV19 to TRBJ2-1, with D possibly matching TRBD2 (6 bases). CDR1 is LNHDA, CDR2 SQIVND, per germline (reference sequence). Deletions cut 3 bases from V and 4 bases from J, with 16 bases between. The CDR3 consists of 16 residues. The CDR3 nucleotides are TGTGCCAGTAGTATGGATGACGGACTACGGTACAATGAGCAGTTCTTC. Its translation is CASSMDDGLRYNEQFF. The whole variable domain, filled in from reference TRBV19 and TRBJ2-1, reads DGGITQSPKYLFRKEGQNVTLSCEQNLNHDAMYWYRQDPGQGLRLIYYSQIVNDFQKGDIAEGYSVSREKKESFPLTVTSAQKNPTAFYLCASSMDDGLRYNEQFFGPGTRLTVL.

CDR3 DNA: TGTGCCAGCAGGGCTACAGTGGTCATGGGCAATGAGCAGTTCTTC. It encodes CASRATVVMGNEQFF. The chain joins TRBV11-2 to TRBJ2-1, with D hard to call. Trimming cost V 6 bases and J 6 bases, with 18 bases left between them. This CDR3 spans 15 amino acids. Germline CDR1 and CDR2: SGHAT and FQNNGV.

The rearrangement joins TRBV28 to TRBJ2-5; TRBD1 agrees at 7 bases. Germline V gene sequence: CDR1 MDHEN, CDR2 SYDVKM. The CDR3 loop spans 14 amino acids. V was pared by 5 bases and J by 4 bases, with 7 bases of the junction left unmatched. As DNA, the CDR3 is TGTGCCAGCAGTCTACTTACAGGGGCAGAGACCCAGTACTTC. It yields the protein CASSLLTGAETQYF.

In DNA, the CDR3 is TGCGCCAGCAGACACAAGCAACGGGCAGACGAGCAGTACTTC. Encoded protein: CASRHKQRADEQYF. This chain uses TRBV23-1 with TRBJ2-7; D gene unclear. TRBV23-1 qualifies as an ORF whose function is uncertain. V was shortened by 6 bases and J by 5 bases, with 17 bases between the two germline ends. The CDR3 has 14 residues.

This chain connects TRBV19 to TRBJ2-3; D unresolved. The CDR3 runs to 14 residues. V was trimmed by 4 bases and J by 2 bases, leaving 10 bases between them. CDR1 LNHDA and CDR2 SQIVND come from the germline V gene (reference sequence). CDR3 DNA: TGTGCCAGTAGTAACCATACTTACACAGATACGCAGTATTTT. It codes for CASSNHTYTDTQYF.

The V call is TRBV7-9, the J call TRBJ2-6; 12 bases align to TRBD1. The CDR3 extends over 17 amino acids. The germline CDR1 and CDR2 sequences are SEHNR and FQNEAQ (reference sequence). V shed 3 bases and J 3 bases; nucleotides not matched to a gene: 3. The CDR3 here is CASSLGQGALGANVLTF. The DNA of the CDR3 is TGTGCCAGCAGCTTGGGACAGGGGGCGCTTGGGGCCAACGTCCTGACTTTC.

The genes are TRBV28 and TRBJ2-5; possibly TRBD2 for D (6 bases). Germline V lookup: CDR1 MDHEN, CDR2 SYDVKM. This CDR3 has 11 residues. V shed 10 bases and J shed 4 bases, with 10 bases lying between them. In DNA, the CDR3 is TGTGCCACCGGGGGAGGAGAGACCCAGTACTTC. Translated: CATGGGETQYF.

The chain carries TRBV6-1 and TRBJ1-1, with TRBD1 matching 12 bases. CDR1 is MNHNS and CDR2 is SASEGT in the germline V gene. This CDR3 has 16 amino acids. The trim removed 3 bases at V and 1 base at J, leaving 3 bases unmatched. The CDR3 DNA sequence: TGTGCCAGCAGTGAGGGACAGGGGGCGTGGAACACTGAAGCTTTCTTT. This sequence encodes CASSEGQGAWNTEAFF.

This rearrangement joins TRBV9 to TRBJ1-3; TRBD1 matches at 7 bases. Unmatched junction bases numbered 16, after V lost 5 bases and J lost 2 bases. CDR1 and CDR2 from the germline V gene are SGDLS and YYNGEE. CDR3 length: 18 amino acids. Here the CDR3 DNA reads TGTGCCAGCAGTGATCCAAACAGTGGCGGGACAGCTGGAAACACCATATATTTT. It is translated as CASSDPNSGGTAGNTIYF.

V usage is TRBV13 and J usage is TRBJ1-6, with a possible D match to TRBD1 (5 bases). Per the germline V gene, CDR1 is PRHDT and CDR2 is FYEKMQ (reference sequence). Trimming pared 1 base from V and 7 bases from J, leaving 8 bases between. The CDR3 runs to 14 residues. Written as DNA, the CDR3 is TGTGCCAGCAGCTTAGATGGGACCAATTCACCCCTCCACTTT. Residues: CASSLDGTNSPLHF.